These 27 T cell receptor beta chains were all obtained from the same sample, sequenced in a study of blood T cell repertoires in COVID-19. The data were produced by immunoSEQ multiplex PCR, yet TCRdb's version contains in-frame clones alone and is incomplete. The sample includes about 140,000 clones, roughly 80% of them seen just once. The source material was peripheral blood. All receptors derive from a man aged 45-65 years with acute or convalescent COVID-19.

V gene TRBV30 combines with J gene TRBJ2-5, with TRBD2 identical over 8 bases. The CDR3 loop spans 16 amino acids. Trimming removed 1 base from V and 2 bases from J; junction bases left unmatched: 9. The germline V gene has CDR1 GTSNPN and CDR2 SVGIG (reference sequence). CDR3 in amino acids: CAWSALRRGVQETQYF. Here the CDR3 DNA reads TGTGCCTGGAGTGCCCTTCGGCGGGGGGTTCAAGAGACCCAGTACTTC.

The V and J genes are TRBV5-8 and TRBJ1-1, with 11 bases matching TRBD1. Germline V gene lookup returns CDR1 SGHTS and CDR2 YDEGEE. The CDR3 has 16 residues. Unmatched junction bases numbered 8, after V lost 3 bases and J lost 4 bases. CDR3 protein: CASSSFGQGAGTEAFF. The DNA for the CDR3 is TGTGCCAGCAGCTCATTCGGACAGGGGGCAGGCACTGAAGCTTTCTTT. Full variable domain (rest looked up from reference TRBV5-8 and TRBJ1-1): EAGVTQSPTHLIKTRGQQATLRCSPISGHTSVYWYQQALGLGLQFLLWYDEGEERNRGNFPPRFSGRQFPNYSSELNVNALELEDSALYLCASSSFGQGAGTEAFFGQGTRLTVV.

The rearrangement links TRBV6-1 to TRBJ1-2; 7 nucleotides align to TRBD1. V shed 6 bases, J shed 6 bases, and the junction held 7 bases outside the gene matches. Germline lookup yields CDR1 MNHNS and CDR2 SASEGT. CDR3 length: 13 amino acids. In nucleotides, the CDR3 is TGTGCCAGCAGGACCCCAGGGGGGCATGGCTACACCTTC. Protein product: CASRTPGGHGYTF.

The rearrangement links TRBV5-6 to TRBJ1-3; TRBD1 aligns across 7 bases. The CDR3 is 15 amino acids. Germline CDR1 SGHDT, CDR2 YYEEEE. The junction had 9 bases not matched to a gene; V was cut back by 7 bases and J by 2 bases. Here the CDR3 reads CASERGRRAGNTIYF. The CDR3 region has the DNA TGTGCCAGCGAAAGGGGGCGAAGAGCTGGAAACACCATATATTTT.

V usage is TRBV4-2 and J usage is TRBJ1-1; 8 bases match TRBD1. This CDR3 has 15 amino acids. The V and J ends lost 0 bases and 4 bases, in that order; junction bases with no gene match: 4. CDR1 is LGHNA, CDR2 YNFKEQ, per germline. The CDR3 bases are TGTGCCAGCAGCCAAGAACAGGGGGAGAGCACTGAAGCTTTCTTT. This sequence encodes CASSQEQGESTEAFF.

The chain has TRBV29-1 and TRBJ1-2; 7 nucleotides align to TRBD1. V gave up 2 bases and J gave up 0 bases; unmatched junction bases: 3. Germline CDR1 reads SQVTM; CDR2 reads ANQGSEA. The CDR3 length is 14 residues. The CDR3 DNA reads TGCAGCGTTGAACAGGGGGTCGCTAACTATGGCTACACCTTC. Encoded protein: CSVEQGVANYGYTF.

The chain employs TRBV19 and TRBJ2-5; tentative D call: TRBD1 (6 bases). V was trimmed by 2 bases and J by 0 bases, leaving 10 bases between them. The CDR3 loop spans 15 amino acids. Germline CDR1 is LNHDA and CDR2 is SQIVND (reference sequence). CDR3 in DNA: TGTGCCAGTAGTATAAGGGGGACCAACCAAGAGACCCAGTACTTC. Its translation: CASSIRGTNQETQYF.

This clone showed up just a few times. The genes are TRBV3-1 (or the pseudogene TRBV3-2) and TRBJ1-2; no clear D. The V gene's germline CDR1 is LGHDT and CDR2 YNNKEL (reference sequence). The CDR3 sequence is 16 residues long. Deletions cut 1 base from V and 1 base from J, with 13 bases between. In DNA, the CDR3 is TGTGCCAGCAGCCAAGGGTTGGCGCGGGATAACTATGGCTACACCTTC. It codes for CASSQGLARDNYGYTF.

V usage is TRBV5-4 and J usage is TRBJ2-3, with TRBD2 matching over 8 bases. Germline CDR1 reads SGHNT; CDR2 reads YYREEE (reference sequence). Losses at the gene ends were 0 bases for V and 1 base for J; bases not matched to a gene: 7. The CDR3 runs to 17 residues. CDR3 nucleotides: TGTGCCAGCAGCTTGGTTATATTTAGCGGGGGCACAGATACGCAGTATTTT. This codes for CASSLVIFSGGTDTQYF.

This clone was found once. V usage is TRBV6-5 and J usage is TRBJ1-5; D ambiguous. Between the trimmed V and J ends, which lost 0 bases and 8 bases, there was a span of 8 bases. Germline CDR1 reads MNHEY; CDR2 reads SVGAGI. CDR3 length: 13 residues. The CDR3 bases are TGTGCCAGCAGTTACTCGTTCGCGGAGCCCCAGCATTTT. Its protein is CASSYSFAEPQHF.

This sequence joins TRBV23-1 and TRBJ2-5, with a possible D match to TRBD2 (6 bases). TRBV23-1 has ORF status, its function being uncertain. Deletions cut 4 bases from V and 0 bases from J, with 12 bases between. This CDR3 is 15 amino acids long. CDR3 protein: CASSPGGKYQETQYF. Here the CDR3 DNA reads TGCGCCAGCAGTCCTGGAGGGAAGTACCAAGAGACCCAGTACTTC.

This sequence joins TRBV7-8 and TRBJ2-3; maybe TRBD1 (6 bases). The length of the CDR3 is 14 residues. Trimming took off 6 bases at V and 2 bases at J, with 12 bases between the two ends. Germline V gene data show CDR1 as SGHVS and CDR2 as FQNEAQ. CDR3 DNA sequence: TGTGCCAGCAGTCCCCAGGGGCACACAGATACGCAGTATTTT. Its protein is CASSPQGHTDTQYF.

This clone was picked up a small number of times. V usage is TRBV12-3 or TRBV12-4 and J usage is TRBJ1-6; no firm D call. The CDR3 loop spans 13 amino acids. The V and J ends lost 1 base and 9 bases respectively, with 7 bases between them. The CDR3 nucleotides read TGTGCCAGCAGTTTAGATTGGGCTTCACCCCTCCACTTT. Residues: CASSLDWASPLHF.

The V gene is TRBV11-2, the J gene TRBJ1-1, with TRBD1 matching over 11 bases. CDR1 and CDR2 (germline): SGHAT, FQNNGV. The CDR3 has 14 residues. The V segment lost 4 bases and the J segment 5 bases; nucleotides outside the gene matches: 3. CDR3 sequence: CASSWTGGETEAFF. In nucleotides, the CDR3 is TGTGCCAGCAGCTGGACAGGGGGCGAGACTGAAGCTTTCTTT.

The chain is built from TRBV15 and TRBJ2-7; possible D gene TRBD2, 5 bases. Trimming took off 0 bases at V and 2 bases at J, with 8 bases between the two ends. Germline CDR1 and CDR2: LNHNV and YYDKDF (reference sequence). This CDR3 spans 14 amino acids. For the CDR3, the DNA is TGTGCCACCAGCAGAGAAAGAGGGACCTACGAGCAGTACTTC. Translation: CATSRERGTYEQYF.

A few counts support this clone. V is TRBV5-1 and J is TRBJ2-3; D unresolved. V lost 2 bases, J lost 0 bases, and 10 bases lay in between. Germline CDR1 SGHRS, CDR2 YFSETQ. CDR3 length: 15 residues. The CDR3 reads CASSFDPTSTDTQYF. The CDR3 DNA sequence: TGCGCCAGCAGCTTTGACCCGACTAGCACAGATACGCAGTATTTT.

The chain employs TRBV5-1 and TRBJ2-1; a possible D gene is TRBD2 (6 bases). Looked up from germline, CDR1 is SGHRS and CDR2 is YFSETQ. With 4 bases removed from V and 5 bases from J, the gap between germline ends came to 19 bases. The CDR3 is made up of 16 amino acids. CDR3 sequence reads: CASSPPGSGSDNEQFF. The CDR3 DNA reads TGCGCCAGCAGCCCCCCCGGGAGCGGGTCCGACAATGAGCAGTTCTTC. Looking up the rest from reference TRBV5-1 and TRBJ2-1 gives the full variable domain: KAGVTQTPRYLIKTRGQQVTLSCSPISGHRSVSWYQQTPGQGLQFLFEYFSETQRNKGNFPGRFSGRQFSNSRSEMNVSTLELGDSALYLCASSPPGSGSDNEQFFGPGTRLTVL.

V gene TRBV27 combines with J gene TRBJ2-3, with a possible D match to TRBD1 (6 bases). This CDR3 contains 16 residues. CDR1 and CDR2 (germline): MNHEY, SMNVEV (reference sequence). V shed 5 bases and J shed 2 bases, with 17 bases lying between them. CDR3 nucleotide sequence: TGTGCCAGCAGTAAGCTACAGGGTCCCAACACAGATACGCAGTATTTT. It encodes CASSKLQGPNTDTQYF.

This clone was seen a few times. V gene TRBV3-1 (or the pseudogene TRBV3-2) combines with J gene TRBJ1-2; D call uncertain. Between the trimmed V and J ends, which lost 0 bases and 4 bases, there was a span of 12 bases. The CDR3 consists of 15 residues. CDR1 and CDR2 (germline): LGHDT, YNNKEL (reference sequence). The CDR3: CASSQDARFPYGYTF. Written as DNA, the CDR3 is TGTGCCAGCAGCCAAGATGCACGGTTCCCCTATGGCTACACCTTC.

The J gene is TRBJ1-5, the V gene TRBV7-2; a weak D match, TRBD1 (6 bases). Trimming stripped 8 bases from V and 4 bases from J, with 24 bases between. CDR3 size: 17 residues. The germline CDR1 and CDR2 sequences are SGHTA and FQGNSA. This CDR3 reads CASEGSLQGRRNQPQHF. The CDR3 DNA reads TGTGCCAGCGAGGGCTCTCTACAGGGAAGAAGGAATCAGCCCCAGCATTTT. The variable domain in full, completed from reference TRBV7-2 and TRBJ1-5, reads GAGVSQSPSNKVTEKGKDVELRCDPISGHTALYWYRQSLGQGLEFLIYFQGNSAPDKSGLPSDRFSAERTGGSVSTLTIQRTQQEDSAVYLCASEGSLQGRRNQPQHFGDGTRLSIL.

The chain is built from TRBV11-2 and TRBJ1-1; D unresolved. V shed 1 base and J shed 0 bases, with 3 bases lying between them. CDR3 size: 13 residues. CDR1 is SGHAT, CDR2 FQNNGV, per germline. CDR3 residues: CASSLAMNTEAFF. In DNA, the CDR3 is TGTGCCAGCAGCTTAGCCATGAACACTGAAGCTTTCTTT.

In DNA, the CDR3 is TGCGCCAGCAGGGACAGCGGGAACACTGAAGCTTTCTTT. The encoded protein is CASRDSGNTEAFF. The rearrangement uses TRBV10-2 and TRBJ1-1; D perhaps matches TRBD1 (6 bases). V was cut by 6 bases and J by 1 base, with 9 bases left in between. The CDR3 spans 13 residues. From germline, CDR1 is WSHSY and CDR2 SAAADI.

The V gene is TRBV19, the J gene TRBJ2-3; 7 positions match TRBD1. V was pared by 10 bases and J by 2 bases, with 9 bases of the junction left unmatched. The CDR3 totals 14 residues. Germline CDR1 and CDR2: LNHDA and SQIVND (reference sequence). The CDR3 DNA sequence: TGTGCCACTCTGGACAGGTTTCACACAGATACGCAGTATTTT. Translation gives CATLDRFHTDTQYF.

The chain recombines TRBV29-1 with TRBJ2-5; D is ambiguous. V gave up 8 bases and J gave up 4 bases, with 11 bases separating them. This CDR3 region has 11 residues. Per germline, CDR1 SQVTM and CDR2 ANQGSEA. The CDR3 DNA sequence: TGCAGCATCTCGTCGGGAGAGACCCAGTACTTC. It yields the protein CSISSGETQYF.

V usage is TRBV30 and J usage is TRBJ1-5; D gene ambiguous. This CDR3 spans 16 amino acids. Germline CDR1 and CDR2: GTSNPN and SVGIG (reference sequence). V lost 1 base, J lost 2 bases, and 15 bases lay in between. The chain's CDR3 is CAWSAGVYLGNQPQHF. The CDR3 DNA reads as TGTGCCTGGAGTGCCGGGGTATACCTTGGCAATCAGCCCCAGCATTTT.

This clone was observed a single time. V gene TRBV5-8 combines with J gene TRBJ1-2; maybe TRBD1 (5 bases). V dropped 8 bases and J dropped 0 bases, with 11 bases sitting between them. CDR3 size: 13 residues. The germline gives CDR1 SGHTS, CDR2 YDEGEE. The CDR3 nucleotides are TGTGCCAGTCAAGACAGAACTAACTATGGCTACACCTTC. Translation: CASQDRTNYGYTF.

The chain is built from TRBV7-2 and TRBJ1-5, with D unclear. V lost 2 bases to trimming and J lost 6 bases, with 8 bases between them. The CDR3 has 13 amino acids. Germline loops: CDR1 SGHTA, CDR2 FQGNSA. CDR3 in DNA: TGTGCCAGCAGCTTATATTCGAGTCAGCCCCAGCATTTT. Amino acids: CASSLYSSQPQHF. Full variable domain (outside the CDR3, taken from reference TRBV7-2 and TRBJ1-5): GAGVSQSPSNKVTEKGKDVELRCDPISGHTALYWYRQSLGQGLEFLIYFQGNSAPDKSGLPSDRFSAERTGGSVSTLTIQRTQQEDSAVYLCASSLYSSQPQHFGDGTRLSIL.